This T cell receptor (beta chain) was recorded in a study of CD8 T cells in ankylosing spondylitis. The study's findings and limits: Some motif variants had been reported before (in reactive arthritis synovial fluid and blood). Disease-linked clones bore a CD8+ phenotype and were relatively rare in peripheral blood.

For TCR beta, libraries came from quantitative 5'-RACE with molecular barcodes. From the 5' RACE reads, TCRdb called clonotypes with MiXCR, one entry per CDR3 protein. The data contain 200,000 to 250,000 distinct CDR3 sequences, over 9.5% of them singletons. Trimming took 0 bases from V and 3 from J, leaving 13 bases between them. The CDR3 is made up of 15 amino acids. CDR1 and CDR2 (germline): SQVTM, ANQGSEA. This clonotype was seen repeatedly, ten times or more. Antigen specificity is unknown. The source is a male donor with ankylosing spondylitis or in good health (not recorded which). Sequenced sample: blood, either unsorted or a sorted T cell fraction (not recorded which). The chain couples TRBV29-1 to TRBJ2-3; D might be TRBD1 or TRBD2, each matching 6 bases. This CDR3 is CSVEDLPGATDTQYF. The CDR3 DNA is TGCAGCGTTGAAGATCTCCCGGGGGCGACAGATACGCAGTATTTT.